This entry concerns a single T cell receptor (beta chain). The antigen is undetermined. One end of the junction varies from germline; a read error may be responsible. The germline gives CDR1 MDHEN, CDR2 SYDVKM. The CDR3 runs to 12 residues. No progression to ophthalmopathy during 18 months of follow-up defined stable disease. Diagnoses rested on clinical symptoms, serum thyroxine and TRAb, thyroid ultrasound and orbital computed tomography. The authors obtained PBMCs from more than 8 ml of fresh peripheral blood. These data originate in a study of T cells in Graves' hyperthyroidism and ophthalmopathy. The study, taken as a whole, reports: Blood shared most expanded thyroid clonotypes above 0.001.

Amplified TCR beta CDR3 regions came from RNA transcripts. The TCR CDR3 was amplified in a first-round RT-PCR using the HTBI primer set. TCRdb called the multiplex PCR reads again in MiXCR, with one record for every CDR3 protein. The table shows about 720,000 distinct CDR3 sequences, with around 15% occurring only once. This sequence originates from a man aged 18 to 30 with Graves' hyperthyroidism. The chain carries TRBV28 and TRBJ2-2; possible D gene TRBD2, 5 bases. Source material: blood. For the CDR3, the DNA is TGTGCCAGCTGGGATTCCACCGGGGAGCTGCTTTTT. Its protein product is CASWDSTGELLF.